Sequencing of this T cell receptor (beta chain) was carried out in a study of blood T cells in healthy people across ages. The wider study: Using template switching, researchers captured about one barcoded beta molecule for each two T cells. Study-wide results and caveats: The long-lived group displayed more naive CD4+ cells, plus higher diversity, than the aged donors did.

The CDR3 loop spans 14 amino acids. Germline assignment: CDR1 ENHRY and CDR2 SYGVKD. V lost 6 bases and J 4 bases, leaving 15 bases between the germline ends. This clonotype was observed a few times. Its specificity is not known. A J-beta primer mix and a sample-barcoded 5' primer were used in a second PCR of about 7 to 12 cycles. Sequencing yielded, for each sample, at least 3 million paired-end reads carrying CDR3. TCRdb reprocessed the 5' RACE reads with MiXCR, giving one entry per CDR3 protein. The sample lists approximately 850,000 distinct CDR3 sequences, more than 45% occurring once. This TCR was sampled from a man aged 25 to 45 in good health. This chain links TRBV10-3 with TRBJ1-2; perhaps TRBD1 as D (6 bases). The sequenced sample was blood. CDR3 DNA sequence: TGTGCCATCAGCCCAACGGACAGCGTCTATGGCTACACCTTC. This gives the protein CAISPTDSVYGYTF.